A selection of T cell receptor beta chains follows, all from one sample in a study of graft-versus-host responses after intestinal transplantation. These receptors' targets are unknown. Sequenced by immunoSEQ multiplex PCR; TCRdb stores in-frame clones only, minus some. The sample has around 100,000 clones, around nine tenths seen once. Sequencing was performed on unstimulated CD4+ T cells sorted from spleen or lymph node cells, taken before transplant. All receptors come from a human donor who was the organ donor for an intestinal transplant. Both conserved end residues are part of each CDR3. The order of the fields is clone size, J gene, V gene, D gene, CDR3 protein, CDR3 DNA. The D gene is left open where the match is weak. Clone size is shown for a subset of rows, as once, few, many or a class of expanded clone.

clone_size: NA; j_call: TRBJ2-1; v_call: TRBV5-4; d_call: TRBD1; cdr3_aa: CASSVSQGARYNEQFF; cdr3_nt: TGTGCCAGCAGCGTATCCCAGGGGGCGCGCTACAATGAGCAGTTCTTC
clone_size: NA; j_call: TRBJ2-3; v_call: TRBV6-4; d_call: NA; cdr3_aa: CASSERYADTQYF; cdr3_nt: TGTGCCAGCAGCGAACGGTACGCAGATACGCAGTATTTT
clone_size: NA; j_call: TRBJ2-5; v_call: TRBV9; d_call: NA; cdr3_aa: CASSVSSSSETQYF; cdr3_nt: TGTGCCAGCAGCGTTTCAAGCTCCTCCGAGACCCAGTACTTC
clone_size: NA; j_call: TRBJ1-3; v_call: TRBV5-1; d_call: TRBD1; cdr3_aa: CASSLGGTGGNTIYF; cdr3_nt: TGCGCCAGCAGCTTGGGAGGGACAGGTGGAAACACCATATATTTT
clone_size: NA; j_call: TRBJ2-4; v_call: TRBV2; d_call: TRBD1; cdr3_aa: CASSEIRGAKNIQYF; cdr3_nt: TGTGCCAGCAGTGAAATCAGGGGGGCCAAAAACATTCAGTACTTC
clone_size: NA; j_call: TRBJ2-1; v_call: TRBV19; d_call: TRBD2; cdr3_aa: CASSRLAGTYNEQFF; cdr3_nt: TGTGCCAGTAGTCGGCTAGCGGGAACCTACAATGAGCAGTTCTTC
clone_size: NA; j_call: TRBJ2-1; v_call: TRBV10-3; d_call: NA; cdr3_aa: CAISAVSRDGANEQFF; cdr3_nt: TGTGCCATCAGTGCGGTTTCCCGGGACGGGGCTAATGAGCAGTTCTTC
clone_size: few; j_call: TRBJ1-4; v_call: TRBV5-4; d_call: NA; cdr3_aa: CASSATGSTNEKLFF; cdr3_nt: TGTGCCAGCAGCGCAACAGGGTCGACTAATGAAAAACTGTTTTTT
clone_size: NA; j_call: TRBJ1-4; v_call: TRBV6-1; d_call: NA; cdr3_aa: CASSYYGNQLFF; cdr3_nt: TGTGCCAGCAGTTATTACGGGAACCAACTGTTTTTT
clone_size: NA; j_call: TRBJ2-3; v_call: TRBV21-1; d_call: NA; cdr3_aa: CASSKAPVDTDTQYF; cdr3_nt: TGTGCCAGCAGCAAAGCCCCCGTGGATACAGATACGCAGTATTTT
clone_size: NA; j_call: TRBJ2-5; v_call: TRBV15; d_call: NA; cdr3_aa: CATSLLLEGETQYF; cdr3_nt: TGTGCCACCAGCCTTCTATTGGAGGGGGAGACCCAGTACTTC
clone_size: NA; j_call: TRBJ2-1; v_call: TRBV7-9; d_call: TRBD2; cdr3_aa: CASSLGLAGGYNEQFF; cdr3_nt: TGTGCCAGCAGCTTAGGACTAGCGGGAGGGTACAATGAGCAGTTCTTC
clone_size: NA; j_call: TRBJ1-5; v_call: TRBV19; d_call: NA; cdr3_aa: CASSSGLYMYSNQPQHF; cdr3_nt: TGTGCCAGTAGTTCTGGACTGTATATGTATAGCAATCAGCCCCAGCATTTT
clone_size: NA; j_call: TRBJ2-7; v_call: TRBV28; d_call: NA; cdr3_aa: CASSLRGTGVQYF; cdr3_nt: TGTGCCAGCAGTTTAAGGGGGACGGGGGTCCAGTACTTC
clone_size: NA; j_call: TRBJ2-1; v_call: TRBV5-1; d_call: TRBD1; cdr3_aa: CASSLEDRGFDEQFF; cdr3_nt: TGCGCCAGCAGCTTGGAGGACAGGGGGTTCGATGAGCAGTTCTTC
clone_size: once; j_call: TRBJ1-2; v_call: TRBV21-1; d_call: NA; cdr3_aa: CASSVLQGASNGYTF; cdr3_nt: TGTGCCAGCAGCGTATTACAGGGGGCGAGCAATGGCTACACCTTC
clone_size: NA; j_call: TRBJ1-1; v_call: TRBV6-5; d_call: TRBD1; cdr3_aa: CASSLQGGYEAFF; cdr3_nt: TGTGCCAGCAGTTTACAGGGGGGGTATGAAGCTTTCTTT
clone_size: NA; j_call: TRBJ2-2; v_call: TRBV4-2; d_call: NA; cdr3_aa: CASSQTDRDYTGELFF; cdr3_nt: TGTGCCAGCAGCCAAACAGACAGGGACTACACCGGGGAGCTGTTTTTT
clone_size: NA; j_call: TRBJ2-5; v_call: TRBV4-2; d_call: TRBD2; cdr3_aa: CASSQGGTSGSSETQYF; cdr3_nt: TGTGCCAGCAGCCAAGGGGGGACTAGCGGGAGTTCGGAGACCCAGTACTTC
clone_size: NA; j_call: TRBJ2-6; v_call: TRBV11-2; d_call: TRBD1; cdr3_aa: CASSLEWTGSSGANVLTF; cdr3_nt: TGTGCCAGCAGCTTAGAGTGGACAGGTTCCTCTGGGGCCAACGTCCTGACTTTC
clone_size: NA; j_call: TRBJ2-1; v_call: TRBV7-9; d_call: NA; cdr3_aa: CASSLLVSAPSYNEQFF; cdr3_nt: TGTGCCAGCAGCTTGTTGGTTAGCGCACCCTCCTACAATGAGCAGTTCTTC
clone_size: NA; j_call: TRBJ2-2; v_call: TRBV27; d_call: TRBD1; cdr3_aa: CASAKRDRGNTGELFF; cdr3_nt: TGTGCCAGCGCCAAAAGGGACAGAGGGAACACCGGGGAGCTGTTTTTT
clone_size: NA; j_call: TRBJ2-2; v_call: TRBV10-3; d_call: TRBD1; cdr3_aa: CAISQDRGLDTGELFF; cdr3_nt: TGTGCCATCAGCCAAGACAGGGGATTGGACACCGGGGAGCTGTTTTTT
clone_size: NA; j_call: TRBJ2-7; v_call: TRBV9; d_call: NA; cdr3_aa: CASSVRADSTYEQYF; cdr3_nt: TGTGCCAGCAGCGTACGGGCAGATAGCACCTACGAGCAGTACTTC
clone_size: NA; j_call: TRBJ2-7; v_call: TRBV30; d_call: NA; cdr3_aa: CAWSRIASYEQYF; cdr3_nt: TGTGCCTGGAGTAGGATCGCATCCTACGAGCAGTACTTC
clone_size: NA; j_call: TRBJ2-1; v_call: TRBV4-1; d_call: NA; cdr3_aa: CASSQDLRGGQFF; cdr3_nt: TGCGCCAGCAGCCAAGATCTTCGGGGCGGGCAGTTCTTC
clone_size: once; j_call: TRBJ2-2; v_call: TRBV5-8; d_call: NA; cdr3_aa: CASSLFITGELFF; cdr3_nt: TGTGCCAGCAGCTTATTCATCACCGGGGAGCTGTTTTTT
clone_size: NA; j_call: TRBJ2-1; v_call: TRBV11-2; d_call: TRBD2; cdr3_aa: CASKKRVTSGSYSGDEQFF; cdr3_nt: TGTGCCAGCAAAAAGAGGGTGACTAGCGGGAGTTACAGCGGGGATGAGCAGTTCTTC
clone_size: NA; j_call: TRBJ1-1; v_call: TRBV19; d_call: NA; cdr3_aa: CASSIGFGQQNTEAFF; cdr3_nt: TGTGCCAGTAGTATAGGATTCGGACAGCAGAACACTGAAGCTTTCTTT
clone_size: NA; j_call: TRBJ1-2; v_call: TRBV29-1; d_call: NA; cdr3_aa: CSVEDVPGYGYTF; cdr3_nt: TGCAGCGTTGAAGACGTCCCAGGGTATGGCTACACCTTC
clone_size: NA; j_call: TRBJ1-5; v_call: TRBV18; d_call: NA; cdr3_aa: CASSPNRDSNQPQHF; cdr3_nt: TGTGCCAGCTCACCAAACCGGGACAGCAATCAGCCCCAGCATTTT